This TCR beta chain was profiled in a study of post-analysis software for immune sequencing data. About the research overall: The disease courses covered relapsing-remitting, secondary progressive and progressive-relapsing multiple sclerosis. Notes on the study in general: Comparison of patients with controls showed roughly five TRBV segments more frequent in patients, TRBV5-6, TRBV5-1 and TRBV20-1 among them. Compared with controls, patients showed significantly lower normalized Chao1 diversity. Strong co-clustering by F measure was evident for samples that had been prepared in the same batch.

Unique molecular identifiers featured in each of the TCR beta cDNA libraries. The source material, about 0.9 to 10 million T cells, gave rise to about 500,000 cDNA molecules. TCRdb re-called the PCR reads with MiXCR, one entry per CDR3 protein. The table includes fewer than 700,000 distinct CDR3 sequences, around 47% detected once. The V gene's germline CDR1 is SGHRS and CDR2 YFSETQ. The V and J ends lost 1 base and 5 bases respectively, with 11 bases between them. This CDR3 is 14 amino acids long. This clonotype was seen just once. Its antigen is not known. The clonotype originates from a girl aged 10 to 17 with multiple sclerosis. The sample was blood. V and J are TRBV5-1 and TRBJ2-3, with D unclear. DNA for the CDR3: TGCGCCAGCAGCTTGCTATTGCAGCTAGATACGCAGTATTTT. It is translated as CASSLLLQLDTQYF.